The entry below describes one T cell receptor (beta chain). The CDR3 loop spans 14 amino acids. Germline V gives CDR1 LGHNT, CDR2 FRNRAP. J lost 6 bases, V lost 7 bases, and 6 bases had no gene match. The data belong to a study of blood T cell repertoires in COVID-19. About the study: The analysed material was cDNA or gDNA that came from T cells, B-cell-depleted T cells, or PBMCs.

Here immunoSEQ multiplex PCR was the method, and the copy in TCRdb shows in-frame clones only, minus some. The sample lists some 210,000 clones, around 82% occurring once. Participant ages covered about 18 to 100 years across about two dozen US areas. This sequence joins TRBV12-5 and TRBJ1-6, with 7 bases that match TRBD1. The sequencing sample was made of PBMCs or T cells enriched from blood (not recorded which). The TCR comes from a man aged 25-40 years with acute COVID-19. The CDR3 nucleotides read TGTGCTAGTGCCCGGGACAGCCTTAATTCACCCCTCCACTTT. Translating gives CASARDSLNSPLHF.